This T cell receptor (beta chain) was recovered during a study of CD8 T cells in Susac syndrome. The CDR3 spans 13 residues. The V and J ends lost 5 bases and 2 bases respectively, with 8 bases between them. Study outcomes and limitations: Sixteen Susac-specific public clones were found in total CD8+ repertoires and four or five in CD8+ TEMRA repertoires. The greatest CD8+ clonal expansion in Susac occurred in TEMRA cells and in active patients.

An amount of RNA that ranged from roughly 0.5 to 1 ug was reverse transcribed with random hexamers. Amplification of TCR beta CDR3 was carried out by immunoSEQ multiplex PCR, which covered 54 Vbeta and 13 Jbeta segments. TCRdb re-derived calls from the immunoSEQ multiplex PCR reads in MiXCR, one entry per CDR3 protein. The profile shows about 75,000 distinct CDR3 sequences, around 94% of them singletons. For this clonotype: Its antigen is as yet unknown.

J is TRBJ2-3 and V is TRBV12-3 or TRBV12-4; unclear D gene. The clonotype comes from a human donor with Susac syndrome. Sequenced input: CD8+ T cells from PBMCs. The CDR3 DNA follows: TGTGCCAGCAGTCGATTGTTCACAGATACGCAGTATTTT. Translation gives CASSRLFTDTQYF.